A single count supports the clone carrying this T cell receptor (beta chain). This record comes from a study of shared clonotypes between healthy human individuals. At the level of the study: The composition of the donors was two women and a few men aged 18 to 49.

TCRdb's table, derived via immunoSEQ multiplex PCR, lists solely in-frame clones and lacks some. The sample shows about 960,000 clones, over 60% of them seen only once. The sequence was collected from a man between 18 and 29 years old in good health. Sequencing was performed on memory CD4+ T cells sorted from blood. The subset is: CD45RA-negative fraction.

CDR3 nucleotide sequence: TGTGCCAGCAGCTTCCGGACAGGGGCGAGAAACACCATATATTTT. This codes for CASSFRTGARNTIYF. The chain joins TRBV11-2 to TRBJ1-3; 9 bases are a match to TRBD1. CDR3 length: 15 amino acids. V lost 3 bases and J lost 5; bases outside the gene matches: 5. Looked up from germline, CDR1 is SGHAT and CDR2 is FQNNGV.